This TCR beta chain was recorded in a study of blood T cells in healthy people across ages. CDR1 and CDR2 (germline): ENHRY, SYGVKD. This CDR3 has 14 residues. Trimming cost V 6 bases and J 2 bases; bases outside gene matches: 3. The donors, all healthy, were Caucasians living in Russia, aged roughly 6 to 95. This clonotype was seen many times. Its specificity is unknown. For the second PCR, which ran for about 7 to 12 cycles, a sample-barcoded 5' primer and a J-beta primer mix were used. TCRdb redid the calling of the 5' RACE reads with MiXCR, one entry per CDR3 protein. The table shows roughly 1,500,000 distinct CDR3 sequences, with about 35% occurring only once. Broader study findings: Significant beta diversity loss was already apparent by age roughly 40, declining roughly linearly.

The receptor's source is a woman between 25 and 40 years old in good health. The sequenced material came from blood. V gene TRBV10-3 combines with J gene TRBJ2-5; 10 bases are a match to TRBD2. CDR3 protein: CAISPLAGQETQYF. CDR3 in DNA: TGTGCCATCAGCCCACTAGCGGGACAAGAGACCCAGTACTTC.